A selection of T cell receptor beta chains follows, all from one sample in a study of beta chain features in type 1 diabetes. TCRdb's table, derived via immunoSEQ multiplex PCR, lists solely in-frame clones and lacks some. The data hold 600,000 or so clones, with around 15% observed a single time. Sequencing was done on a sample of naive CD4+ T cells from blood. Receptor source: a man aged 18 to 29 with type 1 diabetes. CDR3s include the opening cysteine and the closing phenylalanine or tryptophan. A D gene is named only where the DNA matches it firmly. A row's size may be missing; if present it is once, few, many or a size class.

d_gene	abundance	v_gene	j_gene	len	CDR3aa	CDR3nt
NA	few	TRBV6-5	TRBJ2-7	15	CASSYSSRGSYEQYF	TGTGCCAGCAGTTACTCAAGCAGGGGATCCTACGAGCAGTACTTC
TRBD2	NA	TRBV10-2	TRBJ2-7	14	CASSGTSGTYEQYF	TGCGCCAGCAGTGGGACTAGCGGAACCTACGAGCAGTACTTC
NA	NA	TRBV2	TRBJ2-5	14	CASTIRLTQETQYF	TGTGCCAGCACCATTCGACTAACCCAAGAGACCCAGTACTTC
TRBD2	NA	TRBV5-4	TRBJ2-1	16	CASSLGGLARSGEQFF	TGTGCCAGCAGCTTGGGGGGACTAGCAAGGTCGGGTGAGCAGTTCTTC
TRBD1	NA	TRBV14	TRBJ2-5	14	CASSRDRVVETQYF	TGTGCCAGCAGCCGGGACAGGGTCGTAGAGACCCAGTACTTC
NA	NA	TRBV9	TRBJ2-1	15	CASSVGRTGLNEQFF	TGTGCCAGCAGCGTTGGGAGGACAGGCCTCAATGAGCAGTTCTTC
NA	NA	TRBV7-2	TRBJ2-2	13	CASSFGVTGELFF	TGTGCCAGCAGCTTCGGGGTTACCGGGGAGCTGTTTTTT
NA	few	TRBV14	TRBJ2-7	14	CASSPLAGPYEQYF	TGTGCCAGCAGCCCCTTGGCGGGGCCCTACGAGCAGTACTTC
NA	few	TRBV7-2	TRBJ1-2	13	CASSLGTYYGYTF	TGTGCCAGCAGCCTTGGGACTTACTATGGCTACACCTTC
NA	few	TRBV7-2	TRBJ2-7	12	CASSPPSYEQYF	TGTGCCAGCAGCCCTCCCTCCTACGAGCAGTACTTC
TRBD1	NA	TRBV5-6	TRBJ2-7	14	CASSLGDRVREQYF	TGTGCCAGCAGCTTGGGAGACAGGGTACGGGAGCAGTACTTC
NA	few	TRBV30	TRBJ2-5	13	CALNRAHQETQYF	TGTGCCTTGAACAGGGCACACCAAGAGACCCAGTACTTC
NA	NA	TRBV5-1	TRBJ2-5	15	CASSLLGQYQETQYF	TGCGCCAGCAGCTTGTTGGGTCAGTATCAAGAGACCCAGTACTTC
TRBD1	few	TRBV2	TRBJ2-7	13	CASRGSTGEEQYF	TGTGCCAGCAGAGGGTCGACAGGGGAGGAGCAGTACTTC
NA	NA	TRBV7-2	TRBJ1-6	12	CASSLDPSPLHF	TGTGCCAGCAGCTTAGATCCGTCACCCCTCCACTTT
TRBD2	NA	TRBV5-1	TRBJ2-1	19	CASSLPPLSSGGSYNEQFF	TGCGCCAGCAGCTTGCCCCCGCTCTCTAGCGGGGGCTCCTACAATGAGCAGTTCTTC
TRBD1	NA	TRBV30	TRBJ1-2	15	CAWETPGQKPYGYTF	TGTGCCTGGGAAACACCGGGACAGAAACCTTATGGCTACACCTTC
TRBD1	few	TRBV4-1	TRBJ1-2	15	CASSHPGTGVYGYTF	TGCGCCAGCAGCCATCCCGGGACAGGGGTTTATGGCTACACCTTC
NA	few	TRBV10-3	TRBJ2-7	12	CAISDFGREQYF	TGTGCCATCAGTGATTTTGGCCGGGAGCAGTACTTC
TRBD2	NA	TRBV7-2	TRBJ2-5	16	CASSDSLAGGAETQYF	TGTGCCAGCAGCGATTCACTAGCGGGGGGTGCGGAGACCCAGTACTTC
NA	NA	TRBV30	TRBJ2-7	14	CAWSDGKLWNEQYF	TGTGCCTGGAGTGACGGGAAGCTCTGGAACGAGCAGTACTTC
TRBD1	NA	TRBV30	TRBJ2-7	13	CAYADRGRSEQYF	TGTGCCTATGCGGACAGGGGGCGATCCGAGCAGTACTTC
NA	NA	TRBV4-3	TRBJ1-4	15	CASGSQTATYEKLFF	TGCGCCAGCGGCAGCCAAACAGCTACCTATGAAAAACTGTTTTTT
NA	few	TRBV29-1	TRBJ1-1	14	CSVGRLLLNTEAFF	TGCAGCGTTGGACGTCTCCTTCTCAACACTGAAGCTTTCTTT
NA	NA	TRBV7-9	TRBJ2-1	13	CASSSTVIGEQFF	TGTGCCAGCAGCTCAACAGTGATTGGTGAGCAGTTCTTC
TRBD2	few	TRBV28	TRBJ2-7	13	CASSSRGVDEQYF	TGTGCCAGCAGCTCTCGGGGGGTGGACGAGCAGTACTTC
NA	few	TRBV30	TRBJ2-5	12	CAWSFWGETQYF	TGTGCCTGGTCGTTTTGGGGAGAGACCCAGTACTTC
TRBD1	NA	TRBV7-2	TRBJ2-1	16	CASRKTGEQLYNEQFF	TGTGCCAGCAGAAAAACAGGGGAACAACTCTACAATGAGCAGTTCTTC
NA	NA	TRBV7-9	TRBJ1-2	13	CASSLGGNHGYTF	TGTGCCAGCAGCTTAGGAGGGAACCATGGCTACACCTTC
TRBD1	NA	TRBV7-9	TRBJ1-5	15	CASSSTGGAGQPQHF	TGTGCCAGCAGCTCCACAGGGGGCGCGGGACAGCCCCAGCATTTT
TRBD2	NA	TRBV27	TRBJ2-1	17	CASSLSGLAGGPVGQFF	TGTGCCAGCAGTTTATCAGGACTAGCGGGGGGCCCAGTAGGGCAGTTCTTC
NA	few	TRBV4-2	TRBJ2-2	11	CASSQEEELFF	TGTGCCAGCAGCCAAGAAGAGGAGCTGTTTTTT
NA	NA	TRBV9	TRBJ1-2	14	CASSKRQEVYGYTF	TGTGCCAGCAGCAAAAGACAGGAGGTCTATGGCTACACCTTC
NA	few	TRBV6-6	TRBJ2-7	14	CASALGGSYYEQYF	TGTGCCAGCGCCCTGGGGGGCAGTTACTACGAGCAGTACTTC